This T cell receptor beta chain was sequenced for a study of blood T cell repertoires in COVID-19 (dated by TCRdb to 2019 to 2021). Turning to the overall study: Samples covering the acute and convalescent phases of COVID-19 were provided by collaborators in the United States, Italy and Spain. Samples came from the ongoing ImmuneRACE study (first 160 participants) plus 1,254 subjects from 6 global collaborators. The sample metadata nearly always contained a de-identified subject ID, COVID-19 status, age in years and sex. Where available, HLA class I and class II types were taken from metadata supplied by the sample provider and were not determined by assay-based typing. A freely available public database, intended as a resource for researchers studying the immune response to SARS-CoV-2, is where the repertoires were released. The prospective study material was composed of cDNA or gDNA derived from T cells, B-cell-depleted T cells, or PBMCs. Subjects who had been exposed to COVID-19, were actively infected with it, or had recovered from it provided the deeply sampled blood TCRbeta repertoires that made up the dataset. Summary of the overall study and its limitations: Clinical and demographic metadata were provided uncurated, with the amount varying by source and participant.

In the case of this clone: Its antigen is unknown. The input lacks base qualities; no much larger clone sits a single base away.

TCRbeta CDR3 regions were amplified from genomic DNA by means of the immunoSEQ Assay, a bias-controlled multiplex PCR. For the original study's pipeline: Nucleated cell counts per sample were estimated from amplification of reference gene primers within the assay. To quantify the absolute abundance of each unique TCRbeta CDR3 rearrangement, sequence reads were collapsed and filtered. For each sample, productive Simpson clonality was calculated by taking the square root of Simpson's diversity index across productive rearrangements. What TCRdb holds here is the immuneACCESS table cut down to in-frame rearrangements. Part of the clones is not present; checked against another copy, under half of the missing clones reflect an unresolved V gene, and the others are unexplained. The V and J calls and clone size were taken over from that table, and D and trimming were inferred from the DNA. In this sample the table shows about 400,000 clones, about 87% of which occur a single time. The biggest ten clones account for about 3% of the sample.

Whole blood was collected in K2EDTA tubes by collaborating institutions according to the institutions' own protocols. For TCRbeta analysis, collaborators shipped samples in one of three forms: frozen whole blood, isolated PBMCs, or DNA extracted from either of those sample types. The V and J ends are trimmed by 4 bases and 6 bases, leaving 12 bases between them. Its CDR3 holds 14 amino acids, cysteine through phenylalanine. This entry keeps only the CDR3 DNA: 42 bases, framed from base 1. CDR1 and CDR2, per the germline V gene (reference sequence), are SEHNR and FQNEAQ. The receptor was derived from a human donor in a cohort sampled during active COVID-19. This chain joins TRBV7-9 to TRBJ2-2, with the D gene too uncertain to name. The sequencing sample was made of peripheral blood. The bases are TGTGCCAGCAGCTCATTGAGAGAGGCCGGGGAGCTGTTTTTT. This yields the protein CASSSLREAGELFF.